The TCR beta chain described here comes from a study of molecular identifiers for immune sequencing clone quantification. Germline CDR1 DFQATT, CDR2 SNEGSKA (reference sequence). The CDR3 is 14 residues long. Trimming shortened V by 4 bases and J by 1 base, and 11 bases separated the two germline ends. Study observations and caveats: In naive cells, clones above 20 RNA copies held under 1% of molecules, whereas in effector cells they held over 99%.

This clonotype was seen only a few times. Its antigen is undetermined. TCRdb used MiXCR to reprocess the PCR reads, holding one entry per CDR3 protein. Among 65,000 to 70,000 distinct CDR3 sequences listed, about a sixth were seen once. The chain joins TRBV20-1 to TRBJ2-1; D remains unclear. The clonotype comes from a human donor in good health. Some libraries in this study had Jurkat cell RNA spiked in. The source material was naive CD8+ T cells from blood, with Jurkat cell RNA spiked in. Subset reported: FACS-sorted CD8+CD4-CCR7+CD45RA+ naive T cells. CDR3 in amino acids: CSATVFNSYNEQFF. The CDR3 region has the DNA TGCAGTGCTACAGTCTTCAATTCCTACAATGAGCAGTTCTTC.